This T cell receptor beta chain was obtained from a study of OX40 agonist ivuxolimab in advanced cancers. Study summary: Patients with hepatocellular carcinoma, melanoma, renal cell or head and neck cancer made up the dose-escalation patients.

Samples of blood were obtained at baseline, on cycle 4 day 1, and on cycle 7 day 1. Sequencing was performed with immunoSEQ multiplex PCR; in TCRdb, only in-frame clones are kept and a portion is missing. The sample has some 37,000 clones, over 65% seen once. The CDR3 consists of 13 residues. V was trimmed by 2 bases and J by 3 bases, leaving 8 bases between them. CDR1 is PRHDT, CDR2 FYEKMQ, per germline (reference sequence). The chain recombines TRBV13 with TRBJ2-7, with D uncertain. Source: CD4+ or CD8+ T cells sorted from blood, taken in a trial of the OX40 agonist ivuxolimab. This sequence was found in an adult with an advanced solid tumor such as melanoma, head and neck, liver or kidney cancer. CDR3 sequence: CASSLSQNYEQYF. DNA of the CDR3: TGTGCCAGCAGCTTATCCCAGAACTACGAGCAGTACTTC.